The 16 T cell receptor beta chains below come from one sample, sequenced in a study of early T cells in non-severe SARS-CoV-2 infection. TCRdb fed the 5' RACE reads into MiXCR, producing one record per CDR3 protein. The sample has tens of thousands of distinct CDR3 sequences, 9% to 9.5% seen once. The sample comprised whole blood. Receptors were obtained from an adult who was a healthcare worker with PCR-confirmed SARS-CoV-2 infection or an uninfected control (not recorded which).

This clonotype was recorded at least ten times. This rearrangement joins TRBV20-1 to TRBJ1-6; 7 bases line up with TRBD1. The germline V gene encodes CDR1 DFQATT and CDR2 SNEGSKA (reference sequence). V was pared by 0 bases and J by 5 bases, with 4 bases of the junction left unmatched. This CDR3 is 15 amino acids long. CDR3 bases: TGCAGTGCTAGAGATCCCGACAGGGATAATTCACCCCTCCACTTT. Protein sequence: CSARDPDRDNSPLHF.

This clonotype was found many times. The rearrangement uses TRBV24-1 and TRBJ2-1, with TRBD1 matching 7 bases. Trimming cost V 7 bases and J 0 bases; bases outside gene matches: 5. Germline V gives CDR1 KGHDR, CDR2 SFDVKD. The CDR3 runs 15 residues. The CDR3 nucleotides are TGTGCCACCAGCACCCACAGGGGCTCCTACAATGAGCAGTTCTTC. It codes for CATSTHRGSYNEQFF.

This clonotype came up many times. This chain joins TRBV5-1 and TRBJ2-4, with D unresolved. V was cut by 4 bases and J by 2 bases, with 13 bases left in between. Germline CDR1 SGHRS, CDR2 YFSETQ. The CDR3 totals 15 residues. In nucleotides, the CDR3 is TGCGCCAGCAGCGGCTCGGAAGCCACCAAAAACATTCAGTACTTC. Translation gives CASSGSEATKNIQYF.

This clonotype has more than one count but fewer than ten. The DNA of the CDR3 is TGCAGTGCTCTGAAGGCAATTGGGCAAGAGACCCAGTACTTC. Translated: CSALKAIGQETQYF. The genes are TRBV20-1 and TRBJ2-5; no clear D. CDR3 length: 14 residues. V was pared by 5 bases and J by 2 bases, with 15 bases between. The germline V gene has CDR1 DFQATT and CDR2 SNEGSKA (reference sequence).

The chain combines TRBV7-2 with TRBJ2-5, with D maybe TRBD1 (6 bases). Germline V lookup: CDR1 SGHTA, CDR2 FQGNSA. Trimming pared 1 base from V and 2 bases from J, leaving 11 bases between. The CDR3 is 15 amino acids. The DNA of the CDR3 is TGTGCCAGCAGCTTAGTGGGGGCTAGGCAAGAGACCCAGTACTTC. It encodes CASSLVGARQETQYF.

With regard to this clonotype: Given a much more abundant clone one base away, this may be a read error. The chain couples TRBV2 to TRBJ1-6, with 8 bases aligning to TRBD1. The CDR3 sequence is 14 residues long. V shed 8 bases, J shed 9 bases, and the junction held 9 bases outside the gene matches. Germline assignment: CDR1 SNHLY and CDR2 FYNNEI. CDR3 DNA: TGTGCCAGCGGTGCTAGGACAGGGAGTTCACCCCTCCACTTT. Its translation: CASGARTGSSPLHF.

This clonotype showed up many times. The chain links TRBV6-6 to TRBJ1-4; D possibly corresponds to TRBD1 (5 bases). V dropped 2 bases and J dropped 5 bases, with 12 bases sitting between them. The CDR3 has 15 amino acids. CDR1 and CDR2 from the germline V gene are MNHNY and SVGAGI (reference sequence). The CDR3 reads CASSYERGGNEKLFF. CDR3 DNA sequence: TGTGCCAGCAGTTACGAGAGGGGTGGGAATGAAAAACTGTTTTTT.

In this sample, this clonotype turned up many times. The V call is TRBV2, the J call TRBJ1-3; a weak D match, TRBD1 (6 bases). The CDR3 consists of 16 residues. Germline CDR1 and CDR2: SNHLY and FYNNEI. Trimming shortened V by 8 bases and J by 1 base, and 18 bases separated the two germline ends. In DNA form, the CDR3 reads TGTGCCAGCTACAGAAGACCAGGGGCTTCTGGAAACACCATATATTTT. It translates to CASYRRPGASGNTIYF.

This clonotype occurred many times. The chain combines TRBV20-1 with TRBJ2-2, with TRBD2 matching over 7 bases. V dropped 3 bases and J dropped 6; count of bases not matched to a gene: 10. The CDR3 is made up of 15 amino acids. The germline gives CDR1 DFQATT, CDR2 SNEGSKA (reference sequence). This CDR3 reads CSASGGGVFAGELFF. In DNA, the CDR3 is TGCAGTGCTAGCGGGGGAGGGGTCTTTGCCGGGGAGCTGTTTTTT.

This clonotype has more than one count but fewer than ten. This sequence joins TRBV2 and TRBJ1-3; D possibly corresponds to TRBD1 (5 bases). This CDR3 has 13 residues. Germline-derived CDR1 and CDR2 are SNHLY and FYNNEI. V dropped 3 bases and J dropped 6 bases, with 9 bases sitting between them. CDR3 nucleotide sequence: TGTGCCAGCAGTGAGGGGCAGGCAAACACCATATATTTT. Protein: CASSEGQANTIYF.

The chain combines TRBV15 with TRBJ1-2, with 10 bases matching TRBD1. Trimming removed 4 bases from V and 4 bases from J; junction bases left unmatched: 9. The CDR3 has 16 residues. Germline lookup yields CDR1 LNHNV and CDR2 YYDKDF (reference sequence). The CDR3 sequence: CATSITRTGGGYGYTF. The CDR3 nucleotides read TGTGCCACCAGCATAACAAGGACAGGGGGAGGCTATGGCTACACCTTC.

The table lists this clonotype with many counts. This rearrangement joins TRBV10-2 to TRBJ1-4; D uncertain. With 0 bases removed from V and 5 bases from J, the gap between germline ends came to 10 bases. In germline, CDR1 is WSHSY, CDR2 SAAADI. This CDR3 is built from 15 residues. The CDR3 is CASSESSAPNEKLFF. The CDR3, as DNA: TGCGCCAGCAGTGAGTCTAGCGCTCCCAATGAAAAACTGTTTTTT.

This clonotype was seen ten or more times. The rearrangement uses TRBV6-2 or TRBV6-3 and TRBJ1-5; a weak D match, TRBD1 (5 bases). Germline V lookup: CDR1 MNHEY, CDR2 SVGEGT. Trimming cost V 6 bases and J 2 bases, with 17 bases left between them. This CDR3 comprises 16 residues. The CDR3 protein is CASSPQRGFGNQPQHF. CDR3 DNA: TGTGCCAGCAGCCCGCAGAGGGGTTTCGGCAATCAGCCCCAGCATTTT.

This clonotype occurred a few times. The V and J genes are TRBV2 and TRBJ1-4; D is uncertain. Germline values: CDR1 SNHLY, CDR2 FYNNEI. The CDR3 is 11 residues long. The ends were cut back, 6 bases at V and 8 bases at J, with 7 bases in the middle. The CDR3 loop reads CASRPEEKLFF. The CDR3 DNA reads TGTGCCAGCAGGCCGGAGGAAAAACTGTTTTTT.

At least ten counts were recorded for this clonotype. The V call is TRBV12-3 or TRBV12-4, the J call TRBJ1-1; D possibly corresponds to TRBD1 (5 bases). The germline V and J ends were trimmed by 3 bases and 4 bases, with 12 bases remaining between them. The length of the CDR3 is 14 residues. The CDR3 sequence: CASSLIGAGTEAFF. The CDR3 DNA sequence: TGTGCCAGCAGTTTGATCGGGGCAGGCACTGAAGCTTTCTTT.

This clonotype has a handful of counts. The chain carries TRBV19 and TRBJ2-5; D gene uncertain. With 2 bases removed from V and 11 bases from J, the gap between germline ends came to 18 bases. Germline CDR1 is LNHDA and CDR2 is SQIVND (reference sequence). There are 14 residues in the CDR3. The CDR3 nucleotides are TGTGCCAGTAGTATAAGTAAAGAGAACTATCGTCAGTACTTC. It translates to CASSISKENYRQYF.